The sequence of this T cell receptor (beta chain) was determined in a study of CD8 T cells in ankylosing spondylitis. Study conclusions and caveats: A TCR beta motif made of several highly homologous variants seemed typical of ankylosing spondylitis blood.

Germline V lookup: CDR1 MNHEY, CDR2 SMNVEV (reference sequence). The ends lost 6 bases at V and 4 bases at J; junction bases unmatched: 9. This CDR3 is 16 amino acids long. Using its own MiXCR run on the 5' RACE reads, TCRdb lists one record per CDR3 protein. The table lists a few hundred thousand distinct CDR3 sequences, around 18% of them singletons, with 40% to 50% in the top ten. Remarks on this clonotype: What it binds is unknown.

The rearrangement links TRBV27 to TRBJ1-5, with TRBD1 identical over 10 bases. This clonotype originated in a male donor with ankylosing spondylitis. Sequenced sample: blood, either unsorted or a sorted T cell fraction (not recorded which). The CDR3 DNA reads TGTGCCAGCAGCTTGTTAGGGACAGGGGTAAATCAGCCCCAGCATTTT. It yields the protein CASSLLGTGVNQPQHF.